A single sample gave rise to the 25 T cell receptor beta chains below, sequenced in a study of human T cells and chemical hapten exposure. TCRdb analysed the RACE reads with MiXCR anew, one entry per CDR3 protein. The data contain about 380,000 distinct CDR3 sequences, about 6% of them seen just once; the ten biggest clones take up around 5.8%. Noted time point: patch test 2, 6 weeks after DPC sensitization. Treatment of the sample: therapeutic diphenylcyclopropenone sensitization with weekly scalp DPC. The material sequenced was whole blood, taken in connection with sensitization to the hapten diphenylcyclopropenone (DPC). These receptors came from a young woman with alopecia areata. Some clones in this sample may be carry-over from other donors' samples.

Remarks on this clonotype: One end of the junction is discordant with germline, which a read error may explain. V and J are TRBV24-1 and TRBJ1-6; D is perhaps TRBD1 (6 bases). CDR1 and CDR2 (germline): KGHDR, SFDVKD. CDR3 length equals 13 residues. The CDR3 loop reads CAPSQGRNSPLHF. CDR3 coding DNA: TGTGCCCCCAGTCAGGGGAGGAATTCACCCCTCCACTTT.

This clonotype was observed a few times. CDR3 nucleotide sequence: TGTGCCAGCAGCGAGGACGGGGCCGGGGAGCTGTTTTTT. Protein sequence: CASSEDGAGELFF. V usage is TRBV2 and J usage is TRBJ2-2; D is perhaps TRBD2 (5 bases). Trimming pared 6 bases from V and 6 bases from J, leaving 11 bases between. CDR3 size: 13 residues. Germline lookup yields CDR1 SNHLY and CDR2 FYNNEI.

The V and J genes are TRBV4-2 and TRBJ1-3, with D hard to call. Germline CDR1 and CDR2: LGHNA and YNFKEQ. CDR3 length: 17 residues. The germline V and J ends were trimmed by 0 bases and 5 bases, with 17 bases remaining between them. The DNA for the CDR3 is TGTGCCAGCAGCCAAGATGGTCCAGGAGGTGGGCGAAACACCATATATTTT. Translated, it gives CASSQDGPGGGRNTIYF.

This chain uses TRBV7-2 with TRBJ2-5; D remains ambiguous. V lost 7 bases, J lost 5 bases, and 17 bases lay in between. There are 14 residues in the CDR3. Germline CDR1 SGHTA, CDR2 FQGNSA. Written as DNA, the CDR3 is TGTGCCAGCACCCCTGGGGAAGGCTGGGAGACCCAGTACTTC. It encodes CASTPGEGWETQYF. Full variable domain (outside the CDR3, taken from reference TRBV7-2 and TRBJ2-5): GAGVSQSPSNKVTEKGKDVELRCDPISGHTALYWYRQSLGQGLEFLIYFQGNSAPDKSGLPSDRFSAERTGGSVSTLTIQRTQQEDSAVYLCASTPGEGWETQYFGPGTRLLVL.

At least ten counts were recorded for this clonotype. The rearrangement links TRBV4-1 to TRBJ1-5, with a possible D match to TRBD1 (5 bases). This CDR3 is built from 16 residues. V was cut by 3 bases and J by 1 base, with 13 bases left in between. Germline-derived CDR1 and CDR2 are MGHRA and YSYEKL. CDR3 sequence reads: CASSQLGRLSNQPQHF. Written as DNA, the CDR3 is TGCGCCAGCAGCCAGCTGGGACGCCTGAGCAATCAGCCCCAGCATTTT.

The chain couples TRBV10-3 to TRBJ2-3; D is ambiguous. The CDR3 totals 15 residues. CDR1 is ENHRY, CDR2 SYGVKD, per germline. Trimming took off 3 bases at V and 1 base at J, with 11 bases between the two ends. The CDR3, as DNA: TGTGCCATCAGTGATCTCCAGGACGGCACAGATACGCAGTATTTT. Translating it yields CAISDLQDGTDTQYF.

This clonotype was recorded a few times. The chain recombines TRBV6-6 with TRBJ2-2; the D is unclear. This CDR3 region has 13 residues. V was trimmed by 7 bases and J by 1 base, leaving 7 bases between them. Germline-derived CDR1 and CDR2 are MNHNY and SVGAGI (reference sequence). The CDR3 bases are TGTGCCAGCAAGACACAGAACACCGGGGAGCTGTTTTTT. Residues: CASKTQNTGELFF.

This clonotype was recorded at least ten times. V and J are TRBV7-3 and TRBJ1-1; D is unclear. Trimming cost V 1 base and J 5 bases, with 14 bases left between them. Germline-derived CDR1 and CDR2 are SGHTA and FQGTGA. This CDR3 is built from 15 residues. The CDR3 sequence: CASSLMVGGGTEAFF. CDR3 coding DNA: TGTGCCAGCAGCTTAATGGTGGGCGGAGGGACTGAAGCTTTCTTT.

This clonotype was detected ten times or more. The rearrangement uses TRBV5-5 and TRBJ1-4; 9 bases align to TRBD1. This CDR3 is built from 18 residues. Germline V CDR1 and CDR2: SGHKS, YYEKEE (reference sequence). Germline trimming cut 4 bases from V and 4 bases from J; bases unmatched to any gene: 14. CDR3 in amino acids: CASSVSGTGISFNEKLFF. CDR3 bases: TGTGCCAGCAGCGTTTCAGGGACAGGGATTAGCTTTAATGAAAAACTGTTTTTT.

This clonotype was picked up many times. The chain has TRBV6-6 and TRBJ1-1; a weak D match, TRBD1 (6 bases). Germline CDR1 reads MNHNY; CDR2 reads SVGAGI (reference sequence). The CDR3 consists of 13 residues. The germline V and J ends were trimmed by 6 bases and 5 bases, with 13 bases remaining between them. In DNA form, the CDR3 reads TGTGCCAGCAGACCACCAGGGGTTACTGAAGCTTTCTTT. Its translation is CASRPPGVTEAFF.

This clonotype has only a few counts. The rearrangement joins TRBV20-1 to TRBJ1-1; D uncertain. This CDR3 is built from 13 residues. CDR1 DFQATT and CDR2 SNEGSKA come from the germline V gene (reference sequence). V shed 4 bases and J shed 0 bases, with 9 bases lying between them. The CDR3 DNA is TGCAGTGCTACGCTCGCCCTGAACACTGAAGCTTTCTTT. Encoded protein: CSATLALNTEAFF.

J is TRBJ1-4 and V is TRBV11-2, with unresolved D. V was clipped by 7 bases and J by 8 bases, with 17 bases between them. The CDR3 runs 14 residues. Germline assignment: CDR1 SGHAT and CDR2 FQNNGV. This chain's CDR3 is CASTGQPGREKLFF. CDR3 in DNA: TGTGCCAGCACCGGGCAACCCGGGAGAGAAAAACTGTTTTTT. The full variable domain, completed using reference TRBV11-2 and TRBJ1-4, is EAGVAQSPRYKIIEKRQSVAFWCNPISGHATLYWYQQILGQGPKLLIQFQNNGVVDDSQLPKDRFSAERLKGVDSTLKIQPAKLEDSAVYLCASTGQPGREKLFFGSGTQLSVL.

The rearrangement links TRBV4-1 to TRBJ2-3, with D possibly matching TRBD2 (7 bases). V was pared by 4 bases and J by 2 bases, with 13 bases between. The germline V gene encodes CDR1 MGHRA and CDR2 YSYEKL. The CDR3 is 15 residues long. CDR3 sequence (DNA): TGCGCCAGCAGCCCCAAGGGGGGGTACACAGATACGCAGTATTTT. Encoded protein: CASSPKGGYTDTQYF.

In its sample, this clonotype was seen many times. This chain joins TRBV6-5 and TRBJ2-7; D gene uncertain. The length of the CDR3 is 11 residues. Looked up from germline, CDR1 is MNHEY and CDR2 is SVGAGI. Trimming cost V 7 bases and J 7 bases, with 11 bases left between them. CDR3 in DNA: TGTGCCAGCACCCAAGGGCAGGAGCAGTACTTC. This sequence encodes CASTQGQEQYF.

The chain carries TRBV16 and TRBJ2-6; no firm D call. V dropped 0 bases and J dropped 0 bases, with 9 bases sitting between them. Germline V gene lookup returns CDR1 KGHSY and CDR2 FQNENV. The CDR3 runs 17 residues. CDR3 loop: CASSQSRSRSGANVLTF. The DNA for the CDR3 is TGTGCCAGCAGCCAATCGCGCAGTCGCTCTGGGGCCAACGTCCTGACTTTC. Using reference TRBV16 and TRBJ2-6 for the parts outside the CDR3, the full variable domain is GEEVAQTPKHLVRGEGQKAKLYCAPIKGHSYVFWYQQVLKNEFKFLISFQNENVFDETGMPKERFSAKCLPNSPCSLEIQATKLEDSAVYFCASSQSRSRSGANVLTFGAGSRLTVL.

The chain uses TRBV6-8 and TRBJ2-3; TRBD1 agrees at 9 bases. Germline lookup yields CDR1 MNHGY and CDR2 SAAAGT. The CDR3 spans 16 residues. With V trimmed by 4 bases and J by 2 bases, 7 bases remained unmatched. The DNA of the CDR3 is TGTGCCAGCAGTTCCAACGACAGGGGGGCCACAGATACGCAGTATTTT. Its protein product is CASSSNDRGATDTQYF.

The rearrangement uses TRBV6-5 and TRBJ1-3; TRBD1 matches at 7 bases. The germline V gene encodes CDR1 MNHEY and CDR2 SVGAGI. There are 14 residues in the CDR3. V shed 8 bases and J 4 bases; nucleotides not matched to a gene: 8. The CDR3: CASRSRGGGNTIYF. Written as DNA, the CDR3 is TGTGCCAGCCGCAGCAGGGGGGGCGGAAACACCATATATTTT.

V usage is TRBV18 and J usage is TRBJ2-2; D uncertain. There are 15 residues in the CDR3. The germline CDR1 and CDR2 sequences are KGHSH and LQKENI. The V gene lost 1 base and the J gene lost 7 bases, with 13 bases spanning the gap. The CDR3 sequence is CASSPQASGRGELFF. The CDR3 DNA reads as TGTGCCAGCTCACCACAAGCTTCAGGTCGCGGGGAGCTGTTTTTT.

The rearrangement joins TRBV5-1 to TRBJ1-1, with TRBD1 matching 7 bases. The germline V gene has CDR1 SGHRS and CDR2 YFSETQ. The V and J ends lost 6 bases and 0 bases, in that order; junction bases with no gene match: 5. The CDR3 extends over 14 amino acids. The CDR3 sequence is CASIGGQLNTEAFF. The CDR3 DNA follows: TGCGCCAGCATAGGGGGCCAGTTGAACACTGAAGCTTTCTTT.

This clonotype has only a few counts. The gene calls are TRBV7-6 and TRBJ2-5; D possibly corresponds to TRBD1 (6 bases). V lost 5 bases to trimming and J lost 2 bases, with 12 bases between them. Germline lookup yields CDR1 SGHVS and CDR2 FNYEAQ. There are 14 residues in the CDR3. Here the CDR3 reads CASSRGQFQETQYF. CDR3 DNA sequence: TGTGCCAGCAGCCGAGGACAGTTTCAAGAGACCCAGTACTTC.

The chain is built from TRBV7-8 and TRBJ1-5; D uncertain. This CDR3 has 12 amino acids. CDR1 and CDR2 from the germline V gene are SGHVS and FQNEAQ. V was pared by 5 bases and J by 6 bases, with 8 bases between. Here the CDR3 reads CASSLPTQPQHF. Written as DNA, the CDR3 is TGTGCCAGCAGCCTGCCTACTCAGCCCCAGCATTTT.

The chain carries TRBV24-1 and TRBJ2-7, with TRBD1 matching 7 bases. V dropped 3 bases and J dropped 3; count of bases not matched to a gene: 7. Germline CDR1 reads KGHDR; CDR2 reads SFDVKD. CDR3 length: 15 amino acids. The CDR3 nucleotides are TGTGCCACCAGTGATCGAAGAGGGGGCGTCTACGAGCAGTACTTC. Translating gives CATSDRRGGVYEQYF.

The V call is TRBV29-1, the J call TRBJ1-2; maybe TRBD1 (5 bases). Germline assignment: CDR1 SQVTM and CDR2 ANQGSEA. This CDR3 contains 12 residues. The V and J ends lost 5 bases and 2 bases respectively, with 9 bases between them. CDR3 protein: CSVFWGNYGYTF. The DNA of the CDR3 is TGCAGCGTTTTTTGGGGGAACTATGGCTACACCTTC.

This chain links TRBV10-3 with TRBJ1-1; D perhaps matches TRBD1 (5 bases). Looked up from germline, CDR1 is ENHRY and CDR2 is SYGVKD. V was trimmed by 6 bases and J by 6 bases, leaving 8 bases between them. The CDR3 totals 11 residues. This CDR3 reads CAIRTVSEAFF. Written as DNA, the CDR3 is TGTGCCATCAGGACAGTGTCTGAAGCTTTCTTT.

This clonotype has just a few counts. CDR3 nucleotide sequence: TGCAGTGCTCGCACACCAGCGGGGGGAACCTACGAGCAGTACTTC. Protein sequence: CSARTPAGGTYEQYF. The rearrangement joins TRBV20-1 to TRBJ2-7; 9 nucleotides match TRBD2. J was trimmed by 2 bases and V by 5 bases; bases with no gene match: 10. Germline V gene lookup returns CDR1 DFQATT and CDR2 SNEGSKA (reference sequence). This CDR3 spans 15 amino acids.